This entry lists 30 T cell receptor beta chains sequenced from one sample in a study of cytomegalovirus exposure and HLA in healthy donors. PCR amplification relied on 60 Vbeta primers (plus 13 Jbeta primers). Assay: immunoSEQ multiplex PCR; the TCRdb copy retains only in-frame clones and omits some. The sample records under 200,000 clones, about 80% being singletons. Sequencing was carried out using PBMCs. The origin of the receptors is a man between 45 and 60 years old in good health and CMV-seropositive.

CDR3 amino acids: CASDRSGGELFF. The CDR3 DNA sequence: TGTGCCAGCGACAGATCAGGCGGGGAGCTGTTTTTT. This chain uses TRBV5-6 with TRBJ2-2, with D maybe TRBD1 (5 bases). In germline, CDR1 is SGHDT, CDR2 YYEEEE. V lost 7 bases and J lost 7, with 11 bases in between. CDR3 length: 12 residues.

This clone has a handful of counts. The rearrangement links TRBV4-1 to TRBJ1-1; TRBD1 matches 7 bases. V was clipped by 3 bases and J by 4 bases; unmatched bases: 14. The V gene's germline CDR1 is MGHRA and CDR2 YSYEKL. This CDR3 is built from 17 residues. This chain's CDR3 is CASSQGMRQGGSTEAFF. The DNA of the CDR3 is TGCGCCAGCAGCCAGGGCATGAGACAGGGCGGAAGCACTGAAGCTTTCTTT.

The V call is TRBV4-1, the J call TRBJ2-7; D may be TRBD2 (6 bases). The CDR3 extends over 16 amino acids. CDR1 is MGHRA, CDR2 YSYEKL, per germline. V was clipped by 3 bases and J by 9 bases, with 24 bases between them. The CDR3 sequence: CASSQGGESSMGVQYF. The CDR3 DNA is TGCGCCAGCAGCCAGGGGGGAGAAAGCTCAATGGGCGTGCAGTACTTC.

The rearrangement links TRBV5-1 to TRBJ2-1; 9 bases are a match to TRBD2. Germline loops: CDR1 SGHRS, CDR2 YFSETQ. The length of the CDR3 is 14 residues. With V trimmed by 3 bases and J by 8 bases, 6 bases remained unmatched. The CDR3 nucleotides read TGCGCCAGCAGCTGGGGACTAGCTCTTGATGAGCAGTTCTTC. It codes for CASSWGLALDEQFF.

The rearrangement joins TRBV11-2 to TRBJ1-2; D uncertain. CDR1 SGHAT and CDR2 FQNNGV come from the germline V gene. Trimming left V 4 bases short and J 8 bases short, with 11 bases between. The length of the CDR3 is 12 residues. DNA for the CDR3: TGTGCCAGCAGCTACTCCGCCGAGGGCTACACCTTC. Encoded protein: CASSYSAEGYTF. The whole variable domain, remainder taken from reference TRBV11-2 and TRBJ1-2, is EAGVAQSPRYKIIEKRQSVAFWCNPISGHATLYWYQQILGQGPKLLIQFQNNGVVDDSQLPKDRFSAERLKGVDSTLKIQPAKLEDSAVYLCASSYSAEGYTFGSGTRLTVV.

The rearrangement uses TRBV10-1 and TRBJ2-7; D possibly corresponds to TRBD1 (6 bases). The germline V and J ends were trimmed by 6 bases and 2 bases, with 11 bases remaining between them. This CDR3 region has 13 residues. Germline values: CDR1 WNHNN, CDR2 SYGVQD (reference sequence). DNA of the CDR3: TGCGCCAGCAGGAACACAGGGCCCTACGAGCAGTACGTC. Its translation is CASRNTGPYEQYV.

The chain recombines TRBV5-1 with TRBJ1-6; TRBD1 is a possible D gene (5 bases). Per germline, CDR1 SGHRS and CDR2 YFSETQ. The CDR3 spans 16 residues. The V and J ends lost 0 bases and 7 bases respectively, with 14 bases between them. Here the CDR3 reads CASSLAIVGGNSPLHF. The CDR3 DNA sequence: TGCGCCAGCAGCTTGGCTATAGTCGGGGGGAATTCACCCCTCCACTTT.

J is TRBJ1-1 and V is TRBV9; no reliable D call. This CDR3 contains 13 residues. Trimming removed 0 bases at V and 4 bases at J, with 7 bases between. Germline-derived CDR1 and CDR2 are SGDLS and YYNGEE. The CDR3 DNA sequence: TGTGCCAGCAGCGTAGCCCCAGGCACTGAAGCTTTCTTT. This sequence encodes CASSVAPGTEAFF. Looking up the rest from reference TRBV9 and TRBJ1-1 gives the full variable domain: DSGVTQTPKHLITATGQRVTLRCSPRSGDLSVYWYQQSLDQGLQFLIQYYNGEERAKGNILERFSAQQFPDLHSELNLSSLELGDSALYFCASSVAPGTEAFFGQGTRLTVV.

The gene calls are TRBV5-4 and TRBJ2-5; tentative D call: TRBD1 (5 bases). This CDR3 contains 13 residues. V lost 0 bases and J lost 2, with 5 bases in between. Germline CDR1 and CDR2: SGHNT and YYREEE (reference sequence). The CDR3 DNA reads TGTGCCAGCAGCTTGGGACAGCAAGAGACCCAGTACTTC. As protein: CASSLGQQETQYF.

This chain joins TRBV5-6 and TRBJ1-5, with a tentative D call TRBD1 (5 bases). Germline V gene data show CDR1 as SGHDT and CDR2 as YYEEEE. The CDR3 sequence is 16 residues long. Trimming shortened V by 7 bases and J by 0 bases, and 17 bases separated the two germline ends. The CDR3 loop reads CASSLNGGVSNQPQHF. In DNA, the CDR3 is TGTGCCAGCTCGTTGAACGGGGGGGTTAGCAATCAGCCCCAGCATTTT. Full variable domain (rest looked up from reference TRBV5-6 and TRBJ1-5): DAGVTQSPTHLIKTRGQQVTLRCSPKSGHDTVSWYQQALGQGPQFIFQYYEEEERQRGNFPDRFSGHQFPNYSSELNVNALLLGDSALYLCASSLNGGVSNQPQHFGDGTRLSIL.

Written as DNA, the CDR3 is TGCGCCAGCAGCCGGCCGGGACAGGGCCGTACGCGGGGCTACACCTTC. This encodes CASSRPGQGRTRGYTF. The chain links TRBV4-1 to TRBJ1-2; 9 bases are a match to TRBD1. V gave up 4 bases and J gave up 8 bases; unmatched junction bases: 14. The CDR3 runs 16 residues. Germline loops: CDR1 MGHRA, CDR2 YSYEKL.

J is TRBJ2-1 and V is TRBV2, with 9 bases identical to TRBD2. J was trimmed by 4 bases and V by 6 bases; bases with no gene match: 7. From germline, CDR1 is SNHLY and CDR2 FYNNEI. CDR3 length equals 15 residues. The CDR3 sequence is CASRVAGGVYNEQFF. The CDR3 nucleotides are TGTGCCAGCAGGGTTGCGGGGGGGGTTTACAATGAGCAGTTCTTC.

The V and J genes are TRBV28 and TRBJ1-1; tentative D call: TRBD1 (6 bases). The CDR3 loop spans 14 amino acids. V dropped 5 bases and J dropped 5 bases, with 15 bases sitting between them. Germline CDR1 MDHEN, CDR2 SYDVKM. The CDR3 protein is CASSRPDRRTEAFF. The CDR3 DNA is TGTGCCAGCAGTAGGCCGGACAGAAGGACTGAAGCTTTCTTT.

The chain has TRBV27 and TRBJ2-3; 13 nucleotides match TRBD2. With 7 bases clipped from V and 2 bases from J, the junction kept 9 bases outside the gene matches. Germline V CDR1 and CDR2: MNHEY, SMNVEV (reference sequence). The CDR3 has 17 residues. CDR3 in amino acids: CASTTTSGGAYTDTQYF. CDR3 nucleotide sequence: TGTGCCAGCACCACCACTAGCGGGGGGGCTTACACAGATACGCAGTATTTT.

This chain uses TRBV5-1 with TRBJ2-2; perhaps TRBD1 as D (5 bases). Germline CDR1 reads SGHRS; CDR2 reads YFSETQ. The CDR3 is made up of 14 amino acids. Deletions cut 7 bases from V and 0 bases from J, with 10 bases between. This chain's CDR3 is CASDDSPNTGELFF. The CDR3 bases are TGCGCCAGCGACGACAGCCCGAACACCGGGGAGCTGTTTTTT.

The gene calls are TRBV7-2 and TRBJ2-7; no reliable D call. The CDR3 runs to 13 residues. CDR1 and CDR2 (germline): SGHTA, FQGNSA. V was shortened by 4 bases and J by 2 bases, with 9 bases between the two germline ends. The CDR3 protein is CASSSGLPYEQYV. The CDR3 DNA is TGTGCCAGCAGCTCCGGGTTACCCTACGAGCAGTACGTC.

The CDR3 sequence is CASSLVAGLNTEAFF. DNA of the CDR3: TGTGCCAGCAGCTTAGTTGCCGGGTTGAACACTGAAGCTTTCTTT. The chain recombines TRBV11-1 with TRBJ1-1; D unclear. Germline V CDR1 and CDR2: SGHAT, FQDESV (reference sequence). This CDR3 contains 15 residues. The germline V and J ends were trimmed by 1 base and 0 bases, with 9 bases remaining between them.

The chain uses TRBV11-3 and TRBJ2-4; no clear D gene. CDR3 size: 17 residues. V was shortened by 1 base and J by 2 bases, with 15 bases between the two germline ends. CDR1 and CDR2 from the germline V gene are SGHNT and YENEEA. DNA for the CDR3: TGTGCCAGCAGCTTAGCGGGTAGCTGCCGAACCAAAAACATTCAGTACTTC. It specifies CASSLAGSCRTKNIQYF.

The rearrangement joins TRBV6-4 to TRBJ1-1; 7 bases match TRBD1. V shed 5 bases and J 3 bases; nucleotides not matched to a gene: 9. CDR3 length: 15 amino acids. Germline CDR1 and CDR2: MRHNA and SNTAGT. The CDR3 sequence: CASSLQGDGYTEAFF. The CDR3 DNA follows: TGTGCCAGCAGTTTGCAGGGGGACGGGTACACTGAAGCTTTCTTT.

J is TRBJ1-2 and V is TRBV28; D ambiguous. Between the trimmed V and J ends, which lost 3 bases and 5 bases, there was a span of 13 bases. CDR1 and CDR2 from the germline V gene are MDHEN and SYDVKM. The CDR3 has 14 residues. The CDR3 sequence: CASSFPAQFYGYTF. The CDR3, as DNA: TGTGCCAGCAGTTTTCCTGCCCAGTTTTATGGCTACACCTTC.

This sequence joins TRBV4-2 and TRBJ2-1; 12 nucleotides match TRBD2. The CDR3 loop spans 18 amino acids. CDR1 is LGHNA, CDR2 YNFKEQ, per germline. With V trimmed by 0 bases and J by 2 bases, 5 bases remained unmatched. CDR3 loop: CASSQDELAGGPYNEQFF. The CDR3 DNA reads TGTGCCAGCAGCCAAGATGAGCTAGCGGGGGGGCCCTACAATGAGCAGTTCTTC.

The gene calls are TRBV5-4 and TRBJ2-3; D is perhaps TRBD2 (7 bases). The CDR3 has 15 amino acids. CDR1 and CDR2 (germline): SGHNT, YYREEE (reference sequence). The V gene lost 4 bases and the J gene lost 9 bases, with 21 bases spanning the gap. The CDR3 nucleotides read TGTGCCAGCAGCCCCGAGGGCGGGGGCCTGGGAACGCAGTATTTT. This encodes CASSPEGGGLGTQYF. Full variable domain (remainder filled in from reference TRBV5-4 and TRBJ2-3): ETGVTQSPTHLIKTRGQQVTLRCSSQSGHNTVSWYQQALGQGPQFIFQYYREEENGRGNFPPRFSGLQFPNYSSELNVNALELDDSALYLCASSPEGGGLGTQYFGPGTRLTVL.

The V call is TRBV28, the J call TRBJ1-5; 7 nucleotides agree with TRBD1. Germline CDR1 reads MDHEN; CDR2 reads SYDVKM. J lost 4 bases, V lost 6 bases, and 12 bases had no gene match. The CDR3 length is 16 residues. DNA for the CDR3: TGTGCCAGCAGCGGGACAGTCCCCATACGGAATCAGCCCCAGCATTTT. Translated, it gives CASSGTVPIRNQPQHF.

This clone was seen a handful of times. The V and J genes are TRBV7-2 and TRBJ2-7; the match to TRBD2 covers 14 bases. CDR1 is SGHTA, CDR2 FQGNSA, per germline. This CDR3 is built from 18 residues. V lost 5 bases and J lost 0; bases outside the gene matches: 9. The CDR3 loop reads CASSQGTSGGWGSYEQYF. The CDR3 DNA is TGTGCCAGCAGCCAAGGGACTAGCGGGGGCTGGGGCTCCTACGAGCAGTACTTC.

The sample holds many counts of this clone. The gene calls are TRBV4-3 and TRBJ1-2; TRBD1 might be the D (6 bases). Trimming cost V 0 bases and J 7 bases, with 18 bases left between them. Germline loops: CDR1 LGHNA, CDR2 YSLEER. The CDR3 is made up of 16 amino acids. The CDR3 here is CASSQDTGRGRRGYTF. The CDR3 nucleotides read TGCGCCAGCAGCCAAGACACGGGCAGGGGACGTCGTGGCTACACCTTC.

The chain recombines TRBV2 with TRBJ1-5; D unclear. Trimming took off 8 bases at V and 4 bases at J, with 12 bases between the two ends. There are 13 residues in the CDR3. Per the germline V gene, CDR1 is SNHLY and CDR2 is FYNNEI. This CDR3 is CASGLIANQPQHF. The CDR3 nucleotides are TGTGCCAGCGGACTGATAGCAAATCAGCCCCAGCATTTT. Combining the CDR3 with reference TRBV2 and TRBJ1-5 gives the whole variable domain EPEVTQTPSHQVTQMGQEVILRCVPISNHLYFYWYRQILGQKVEFLVSFYNNEISEKSEIFDDQFSVERPDGSNFTLKIRSTKLEDSAMYFCASGLIANQPQHFGDGTRLSIL.

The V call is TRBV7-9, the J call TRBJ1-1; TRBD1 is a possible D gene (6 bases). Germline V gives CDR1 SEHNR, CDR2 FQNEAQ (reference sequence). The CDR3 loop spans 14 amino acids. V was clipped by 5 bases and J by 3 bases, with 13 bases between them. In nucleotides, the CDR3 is TGTGCCAGCAGCCCGACAGGTTCGCACACTGAAGCTTTCTTT. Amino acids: CASSPTGSHTEAFF.

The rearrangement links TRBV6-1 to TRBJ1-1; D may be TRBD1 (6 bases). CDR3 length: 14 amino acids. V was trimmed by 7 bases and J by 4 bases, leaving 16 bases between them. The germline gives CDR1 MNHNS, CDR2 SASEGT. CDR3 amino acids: CASNRQVSSTEAFF. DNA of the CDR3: TGTGCCAGCAATCGACAGGTTTCAAGCACTGAAGCTTTCTTT.

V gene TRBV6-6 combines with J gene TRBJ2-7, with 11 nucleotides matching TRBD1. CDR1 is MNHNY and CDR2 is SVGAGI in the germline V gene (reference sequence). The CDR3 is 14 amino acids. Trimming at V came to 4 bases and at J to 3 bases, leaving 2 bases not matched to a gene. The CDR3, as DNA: TGTGCCAGCAGTTCCGGGACAGGGGGCTACGAGCAGTACTTC. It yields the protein CASSSGTGGYEQYF.

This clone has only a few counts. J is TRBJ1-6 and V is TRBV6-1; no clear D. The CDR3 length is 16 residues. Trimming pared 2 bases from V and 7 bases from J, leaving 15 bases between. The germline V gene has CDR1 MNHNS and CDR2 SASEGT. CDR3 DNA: TGTGCCAGCAGTGAAAATTGGAGTTTTAGGAATTCACCCCTCCACTTT. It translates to CASSENWSFRNSPLHF.